This T cell receptor beta chain was recovered during a study of glioma-infiltrating T cells after dendritic cell vaccination. On the study more broadly: Between the early 2000s and the early 2010s, patients got autologous tumor lysate-pulsed dendritic cell vaccines.

CDR3 length: 14 residues. Trimming took off 7 bases at V and 2 bases at J, with 14 bases between the two ends. Germline V gene lookup returns CDR1 LNHDA and CDR2 SQIVND (reference sequence). Up to about 2 ug genomic DNA was used for TCRB CDR3 amplification. Using immunoSEQ multiplex PCR, the repertoire was profiled, and TCRdb retains in-frame clones only, with some absent. In the table there are about 92,000 clones, about nine tenths of which are singletons. The chain links TRBV19 to TRBJ1-2, with a possible D match to TRBD1 (5 bases). The clonotype comes from a human donor with glioblastoma. The starting material was blood, obtained before dendritic cell vaccination. CDR3 protein: CASTEGRQNYGYTF. CDR3 nucleotide sequence: TGTGCCAGTACGGAAGGAAGACAGAACTATGGCTACACCTTC.